This T cell receptor (beta chain) originates from a study of control samples from healthy donors and cancer patients. The J segment lost 2 bases and the V segment lost 4 bases, leaving 5 bases of the junction unmatched. The germline V gene has CDR1 SGHRS and CDR2 YFSETQ. The CDR3 covers 14 residues. A single count supports this clone. Clones were read by immunoSEQ multiplex PCR, and TCRdb kept only the in-frame ones, dropping some. The repertoire consists of 150,000 or so clones, with under 95% occurring once and the leading ten covering about 5.8%. Input material: blood. The receptor was isolated from a man aged 18 to 35 in good health. The chain combines TRBV5-1 with TRBJ2-7, with 8 bases fitting TRBD1. The DNA for the CDR3 is TGCGCCAGCAGCCACAGGGACAGGCCCTACGAGCAGTACTTC. Its translation: CASSHRDRPYEQYF.